The clone carrying this TCR beta chain came up a few times. The antigen remains unidentified. RNA extraction and reverse transcription yielded cDNA as sequencing template. Repertoires were generated with immunoSEQ multiplex PCR, while TCRdb's copy carries only in-frame clones and drops some. There are about 120,000 clones in the sample; roughly 50% occur only once, and roughly 30% lies in the top ten. The data derive from a study of CD8+ T cells in alopecia areata. Turning to the study itself: Dosing spanned 6 to 18 months on tofacitinib, then 6 months off drug. Study-wide results and limits: Many expanded lesional clones persisted during tofacitinib (in both scalp and blood).

Indicated treatment: oral pan-JAK inhibitor, 5-10 mg twice daily. Sequences were derived from CD8+ T cells sorted from blood, sampled at week 4, from a patient treated with tofacitinib. This TCR came from a human donor with alopecia areata.

The CDR3 loop is CASSLVGFSPGQYF. In DNA form, the CDR3 reads TGTGCCAGCAGCTTAGTCGGGTTTTCACCGGGGCAGTACTTC. The chain employs TRBV7-9 and TRBJ2-7; D uncertain. This CDR3 comprises 14 residues. Trimming removed 1 base from V and 9 bases from J, with 16 bases in between. CDR1 is SEHNR and CDR2 is FQNEAQ in the germline V gene (reference sequence).